These 26 T cell receptor beta chains came from one sample sequenced in a study of T cells in Graves' hyperthyroidism and ophthalmopathy. Template material for amplifying TCR beta CDR3 regions consisted of RNA transcripts. HTBI primers were employed in a first-round RT-PCR of the TCR CDR3. TCRdb fed the multiplex PCR reads into MiXCR, producing one record per CDR3 protein. The table records 410,000 or so distinct CDR3 sequences, roughly 14% of them present only once. Material: blood. The receptors come from a man between 18 and 29 years old with Graves' ophthalmopathy.

The rearrangement joins TRBV19 to TRBJ2-6, with TRBD2 matching over 10 bases. V was clipped by 6 bases and J by 0 bases; unmatched bases: 5. CDR1 is LNHDA and CDR2 is SQIVND in the germline V gene (reference sequence). The CDR3 spans 17 residues. The DNA of the CDR3 is TGTGCCAGTAGGACACTAGCGGGGAGCTCTGGGGCCAACGTCCTGACTTTC. As protein: CASRTLAGSSGANVLTF.

This clonotype came up many times. The gene calls are TRBV29-1 and TRBJ2-5; maybe TRBD2 (6 bases). Per the germline V gene, CDR1 is SQVTM and CDR2 is ANQGSEA. The CDR3 contains 12 residues. Trimming removed 7 bases from V and 2 bases from J, with 11 bases in between. CDR3 region: CSGGDLQETQYF. The CDR3, as DNA: TGCAGCGGGGGGGATTTACAAGAGACCCAGTACTTC.

This clonotype has ten or more counts. The V gene is TRBV7-9, the J gene TRBJ2-1; 10 nucleotides line up with TRBD2. Trimming took 6 bases from V and 2 from J; bases not matched to a gene: 10. There are 17 residues in the CDR3. The germline gives CDR1 SEHNR, CDR2 FQNEAQ (reference sequence). The CDR3 protein is CASRRGLAGVTYNEQFF. DNA for the CDR3: TGTGCCAGCAGACGAGGTCTAGCGGGAGTGACCTACAATGAGCAGTTCTTC.

This clonotype was seen ten or more times. The rearrangement joins TRBV12-3 or TRBV12-4 to TRBJ1-2, with 10 bases lining up with TRBD1. Unmatched junction bases numbered 6, after V lost 6 bases and J lost 8 bases. The CDR3 has 13 amino acids. Written as DNA, the CDR3 is TGTGCCAGCAGCTCGACAGGGGGCTCAGGCTACACCTTC. It encodes CASSSTGGSGYTF.

This clonotype was detected many times. CDR3 DNA sequence: TGCGCCAGCAGCCAGGTCGACGGGACCTACGAGCAGTACTTC. Translation: CASSQVDGTYEQYF. The J gene is TRBJ2-7, the V gene TRBV4-1, with D perhaps matching TRBD2 (5 bases). V was shortened by 3 bases and J by 2 bases, with 11 bases between the two germline ends. This CDR3 contains 14 residues. CDR1 is MGHRA, CDR2 YSYEKL, per germline.

In this sample, this clonotype turned up many times. V usage is TRBV6-1 and J usage is TRBJ2-7; D is tentatively TRBD1 or TRBD2 (5 bases each). The CDR3 has 15 residues. Trimming cost V 1 base and J 0 bases, with 10 bases left between them. CDR1 is MNHNS and CDR2 is SASEGT in the germline V gene. The CDR3 DNA reads TGTGCCAGCAGTGAAGGGGACCGGAGCTCCTACGAGCAGTACTTC. Its protein is CASSEGDRSSYEQYF.

At least ten counts were recorded for this clonotype. This rearrangement joins TRBV10-2 to TRBJ2-2; TRBD1 agrees at 8 bases. Germline values: CDR1 WSHSY, CDR2 SAAADI. The J segment lost 1 base and the V segment lost 4 bases, leaving 2 bases of the junction unmatched. The CDR3 consists of 15 residues. CDR3 sequence: CASSGQGRNTGELFF. Written as DNA, the CDR3 is TGCGCCAGCAGTGGACAGGGGCGGAACACCGGGGAGCTGTTTTTT.

This clonotype was seen ten or more times. A read error may produce the germline difference seen at one junction end. V is TRBV7-8 and J is TRBJ1-5; D unclear. In germline, CDR1 is SGHVS, CDR2 FQNEAQ. CDR3 length: 14 residues. In DNA form, the CDR3 reads TGTGCCAGCAGCATAGCCCCTAGCAATCAGCCCCAGCATTTT. Residues: CASSIAPSNQPQHF.

This clonotype has a count of ten or more. The chain is built from TRBV6-1 and TRBJ2-5, with TRBD1 matching 7 bases. Looked up from germline, CDR1 is MNHNS and CDR2 is SASEGT. With 10 bases clipped from V and 4 bases from J, the junction kept 12 bases outside the gene matches. The CDR3 is made up of 14 amino acids. CDR3 residues: CAIQVVSGGETQYF. CDR3 sequence (DNA): TGTGCCATCCAAGTGGTCTCAGGGGGAGAGACCCAGTACTTC.

This clonotype was counted many times. The chain combines TRBV14 with TRBJ1-2; D remains unclear. Between the trimmed V and J ends, which lost 3 bases and 5 bases, there was a span of 7 bases. Germline V gene lookup returns CDR1 SGHDN and CDR2 FVKESK. The CDR3 has 12 residues. This CDR3 is CASSQIPYGYTF. CDR3 nucleotides: TGTGCCAGCAGCCAGATACCTTATGGCTACACCTTC.

The chain is built from TRBV19 and TRBJ1-4, with D hard to call. This CDR3 region has 15 residues. V lost 1 base and J lost 4, with 10 bases in between. CDR1 and CDR2 from the germline V gene are LNHDA and SQIVND (reference sequence). The CDR3 sequence is CASSIGEAFNEKLFF. The CDR3 coding sequence is TGTGCCAGTAGTATAGGGGAGGCCTTTAATGAAAAACTGTTTTTT.

The V and J genes are TRBV27 and TRBJ2-7; weak D call: TRBD1 (6 bases). Between the trimmed V and J ends, which lost 3 bases and 4 bases, there was a span of 16 bases. This CDR3 comprises 15 residues. Germline V CDR1 and CDR2: MNHEY, SMNVEV (reference sequence). DNA for the CDR3: TGTGCCAGCAGTTTTGGCAGGGGTAGGGCGTACGAGCAGTACTTC. Translating gives CASSFGRGRAYEQYF.

This clonotype was counted many times. The genes are TRBV6-2 or TRBV6-3 and TRBJ2-7; 10 positions match TRBD2. Losses at the gene ends were 3 bases for V and 7 bases for J; bases not matched to a gene: 6. Germline V gene data show CDR1 as MNHEY and CDR2 as SVGEGT. The CDR3 sequence is 14 residues long. CDR3 DNA: TGTGCCAGCAGTTATCTAGCGGGAGAGGGAGAGCAGTACTTC. It encodes CASSYLAGEGEQYF.

On this clonotype itself: A much larger clone is a single base away; this may be a read error. The chain joins TRBV30 to TRBJ2-1, with 8 bases lining up with TRBD1. Germline lookup yields CDR1 GTSNPN and CDR2 SVGIG (reference sequence). V trimming: 5 bases; J trimming: 4 bases; junction bases outside the gene matches: 16. CDR3 length: 17 amino acids. CDR3 sequence: CAWDILETGVFYNEQFF. DNA of the CDR3: TGTGCCTGGGACATACTTGAGACAGGGGTGTTTTACAATGAGCAGTTCTTC.

There are many counts of this clonotype. The CDR3 DNA reads TGCAGCGTTGAAAGGACAGACCCCTTGGATACGCAGTATTTT. Amino acids: CSVERTDPLDTQYF. The V call is TRBV29-1, the J call TRBJ2-3, with D possibly being TRBD1 (6 bases). Deletions cut 2 bases from V and 6 bases from J, with 15 bases between. This CDR3 has 14 residues. Germline assignment: CDR1 SQVTM and CDR2 ANQGSEA.

CDR3 residues: CATKLRQGSHEQYF. Written as DNA, the CDR3 is TGTGCCACCAAGCTGAGACAGGGGTCCCACGAGCAGTACTTC. The rearrangement links TRBV19 to TRBJ2-7; 8 bases fit TRBD1. In germline, CDR1 is LNHDA, CDR2 SQIVND (reference sequence). The V gene end was trimmed by 10 bases and the J gene end by 5 bases; junction bases not matched to a gene: 13. The length of the CDR3 is 14 residues. Filled out from reference TRBV19 and TRBJ2-7, the complete variable domain reads DGGITQSPKYLFRKEGQNVTLSCEQNLNHDAMYWYRQDPGQGLRLIYYSQIVNDFQKGDIAEGYSVSREKKESFPLTVTSAQKNPTAFYLCATKLRQGSHEQYFGPGTRLTVT.

The sample holds many counts of this clonotype. The V gene is TRBV11-1, the J gene TRBJ2-7, with D perhaps matching TRBD1 (6 bases). The CDR3 has 14 amino acids. The V gene lost 2 bases and the J gene lost 3 bases, with 11 bases spanning the gap. Germline V CDR1 and CDR2: SGHAT, FQDESV (reference sequence). The DNA for the CDR3 is TGTGCCAGCAGCTTAAGGACAGAAATCTACGAGCAGTACTTC. Translation: CASSLRTEIYEQYF.

This clonotype was counted ten times or more. The gene calls are TRBV5-1 and TRBJ2-7; 9 bases map to TRBD1. Trimming removed 2 bases from V and 4 bases from J; junction bases left unmatched: 4. Germline loops: CDR1 SGHRS, CDR2 YFSETQ. The CDR3 has 14 amino acids. CDR3 in amino acids: CASSFQDRGYEQYF. The CDR3 bases are TGCGCCAGCAGCTTTCAGGACAGGGGTTACGAGCAGTACTTC.

The rearrangement joins TRBV6-2 or TRBV6-3 to TRBJ2-7, with a possible D match to TRBD1 (7 bases). CDR1 and CDR2 from the germline V gene are MNHEY and SVGEGT. Deletions cut 6 bases from V and 0 bases from J, with 12 bases between. The CDR3 consists of 14 residues. The DNA of the CDR3 is TGTGCCAGCAGGGGGGGACAGAACTCCTACGAGCAGTACTTC. It codes for CASRGGQNSYEQYF.

J is TRBJ2-7 and V is TRBV19; 9 bases align to TRBD2. The CDR3 has 16 residues. Germline V lookup: CDR1 LNHDA, CDR2 SQIVND (reference sequence). The V gene end was trimmed by 3 bases and the J gene end by 7 bases; junction bases not matched to a gene: 13. Here the CDR3 reads CASSMGVVGLAGEQYF. As DNA, the CDR3 is TGTGCCAGTAGTATGGGGGTCGTGGGACTAGCAGGGGAGCAGTACTTC.

In this sample, this clonotype turned up many times. The chain links TRBV30 to TRBJ1-2; no clear D gene. The germline gives CDR1 GTSNPN, CDR2 SVGIG (reference sequence). This CDR3 region has 15 residues. Trimming cost V 1 base and J 2 bases, with 14 bases left between them. Written as DNA, the CDR3 is TGTGCCTGGAGTGCCCTTGACGAAGGGAACTATGGCTACACCTTC. Residues: CAWSALDEGNYGYTF.

This clonotype was seen repeatedly, ten times or more. The chain employs TRBV2 and TRBJ2-2; weak D call: TRBD2 (5 bases). V was cut by 4 bases and J by 4 bases, with 25 bases left in between. The CDR3 sequence is 19 residues long. Germline CDR1 SNHLY, CDR2 FYNNEI. CDR3 in DNA: TGTGCCAGCAGTGGCTTTGGTTGGGGAACCGCGGGTGGCACCGGGGAGCTGTTTTTT. This translates into CASSGFGWGTAGGTGELFF.

This clonotype has at least ten counts. This chain links TRBV5-1 with TRBJ1-1, with D maybe TRBD1 (6 bases). The V end lost 0 bases, the J end lost 1 base, and 7 bases lay between the germline ends. This CDR3 has 14 amino acids. CDR1 and CDR2 from the germline V gene are SGHRS and YFSETQ. For the CDR3, the DNA is TGCGCCAGCAGCTTGGACAGGGAGAACACTGAAGCTTTCTTT. It translates to CASSLDRENTEAFF.

This clonotype was counted at least ten times. The chain carries TRBV12-3 or TRBV12-4 and TRBJ2-5; 9 bases map to TRBD1. Trimming cost V 4 bases and J 4 bases; bases outside gene matches: 7. The CDR3 has 15 amino acids. The CDR3 nucleotides read TGTGCCAGCAGTTCCCCGGGACAGGGAGGAGAGACCCAGTACTTC. Protein product: CASSSPGQGGETQYF.

V is TRBV20-1 and J is TRBJ2-1, with 7 positions matching TRBD2. CDR3 length: 16 residues. J gave up 7 bases and V 6 bases, and 18 bases lay outside the gene matches. CDR1 and CDR2 (germline): DFQATT, SNEGSKA (reference sequence). The CDR3 region is CSASPLERDVWNEQFF. The CDR3 DNA sequence: TGCAGTGCCAGCCCTTTGGAGCGGGACGTTTGGAATGAGCAGTTCTTC.

This clonotype was seen ten or more times. The chain recombines TRBV6-2 or TRBV6-3 with TRBJ2-7, with TRBD2 matching over 8 bases. Germline V gives CDR1 MNHEY, CDR2 SVGEGT. The CDR3 loop spans 15 amino acids. Trimming removed 1 base from V and 3 bases from J; junction bases left unmatched: 5. The CDR3 region has the DNA TGTGCCAGCAGTTACTTGTCAGCGGGAGTCTACGAGCAGTACTTC. Protein product: CASSYLSAGVYEQYF.